This TCR beta chain was sequenced for a study of T-cell memory formation after mild COVID-19. Germline V gene lookup returns CDR1 SGHRS and CDR2 YFSETQ. This CDR3 comprises 14 residues. The ends were cut back, 4 bases at V and 2 bases at J, with 12 bases in the middle. TCRdb recomputed calls from the 5' RACE reads with MiXCR, one row per CDR3 protein. The sample lists about 500,000 distinct CDR3 sequences, about a fifth occurring once. Sequencing was done on a sample of PBMCs or a T cell subset sorted from them (not recorded which). The rearrangement joins TRBV5-1 to TRBJ1-1; possible D gene TRBD1, 5 bases. The sequence derives from an adult woman who had mild COVID-19 (a few samples of this study predate the infection). Cell type and time point are not known. CDR3: CASSPVGENTEAFF. Written as DNA, the CDR3 is TGCGCCAGCAGCCCGGTGGGGGAAAACACTGAAGCTTTCTTT.